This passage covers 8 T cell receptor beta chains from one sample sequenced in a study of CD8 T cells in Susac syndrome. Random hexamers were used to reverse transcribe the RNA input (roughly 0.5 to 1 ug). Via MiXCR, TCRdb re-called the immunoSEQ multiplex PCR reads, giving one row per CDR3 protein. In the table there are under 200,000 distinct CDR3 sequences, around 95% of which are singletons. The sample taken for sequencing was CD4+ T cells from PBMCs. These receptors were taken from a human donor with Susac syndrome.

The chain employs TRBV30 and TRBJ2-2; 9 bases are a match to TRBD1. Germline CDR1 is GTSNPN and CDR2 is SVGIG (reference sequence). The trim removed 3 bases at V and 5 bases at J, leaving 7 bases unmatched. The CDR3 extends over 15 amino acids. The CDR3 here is CAWSPRTGVTGELFF. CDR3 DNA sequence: TGTGCCTGGAGCCCAAGGACAGGGGTAACCGGGGAGCTGTTTTTT.

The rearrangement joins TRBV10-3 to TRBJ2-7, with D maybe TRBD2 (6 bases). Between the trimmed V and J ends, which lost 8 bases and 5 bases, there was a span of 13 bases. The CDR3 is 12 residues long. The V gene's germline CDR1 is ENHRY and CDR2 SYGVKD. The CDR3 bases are TGTGCCATCGGCGGGGAACAGAACGAGCAGTACTTC. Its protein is CAIGGEQNEQYF.

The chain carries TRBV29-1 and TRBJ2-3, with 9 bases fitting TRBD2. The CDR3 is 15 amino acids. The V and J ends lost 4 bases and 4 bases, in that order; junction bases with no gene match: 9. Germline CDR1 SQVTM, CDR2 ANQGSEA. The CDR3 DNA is TGCAGCGTTGGGGTAGCGGGGGAGGCGGCAGATACGCAGTATTTT. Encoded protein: CSVGVAGEAADTQYF.

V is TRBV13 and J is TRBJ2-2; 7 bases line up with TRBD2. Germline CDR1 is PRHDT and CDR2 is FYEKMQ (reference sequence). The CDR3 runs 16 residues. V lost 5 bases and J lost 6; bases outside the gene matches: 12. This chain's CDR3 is CASSLMPAGSAGELFF. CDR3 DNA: TGTGCCAGCAGCCTCATGCCAGCGGGGTCGGCCGGGGAGCTGTTTTTT. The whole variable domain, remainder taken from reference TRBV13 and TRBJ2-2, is AAGVIQSPRHLIKEKRETATLKCYPIPRHDTVYWYQQGPGQDPQFLISFYEKMQSDKGSIPDRFSAQQFSDYHSELNMSSLELGDSALYFCASSLMPAGSAGELFFGEGSRLTVL.

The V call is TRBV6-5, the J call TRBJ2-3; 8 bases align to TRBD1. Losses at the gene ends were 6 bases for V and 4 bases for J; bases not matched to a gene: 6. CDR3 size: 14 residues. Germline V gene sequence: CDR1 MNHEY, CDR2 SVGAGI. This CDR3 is CASSRQGLADTQYF. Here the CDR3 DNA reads TGTGCCAGCAGCCGACAGGGGTTGGCAGATACGCAGTATTTT.

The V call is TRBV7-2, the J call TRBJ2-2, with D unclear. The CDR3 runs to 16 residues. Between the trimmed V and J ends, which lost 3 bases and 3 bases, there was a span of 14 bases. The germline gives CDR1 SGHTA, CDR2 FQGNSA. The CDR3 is CASSLGGIIHTGELFF. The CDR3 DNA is TGTGCCAGCAGCTTGGGTGGCATTATCCACACCGGGGAGCTGTTTTTT.

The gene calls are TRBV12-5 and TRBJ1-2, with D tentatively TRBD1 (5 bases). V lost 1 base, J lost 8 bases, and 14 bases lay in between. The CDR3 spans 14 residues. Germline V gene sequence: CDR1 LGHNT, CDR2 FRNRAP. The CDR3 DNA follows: TGTGCTAGTGGTTTGGAGGACGGTCGGGGCGGCTACACCTTC. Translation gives CASGLEDGRGGYTF. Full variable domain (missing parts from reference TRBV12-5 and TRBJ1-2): DARVTQTPRHKVTEMGQEVTMRCQPILGHNTVFWYRQTMMQGLELLAYFRNRAPLDDSGMPKDRFSAEMPDATLATLKIQPSEPRDSAVYFCASGLEDGRGGYTFGSGTRLTVV.

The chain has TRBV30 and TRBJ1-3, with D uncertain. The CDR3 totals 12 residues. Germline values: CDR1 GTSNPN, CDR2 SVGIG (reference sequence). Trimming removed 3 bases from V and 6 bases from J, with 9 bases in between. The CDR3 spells CAWRDGENTIYF. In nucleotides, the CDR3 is TGTGCCTGGAGAGATGGAGAAAACACCATATATTTT.